The 30 T cell receptor beta chains presented below share a single source sample, sequenced in a study of blood T cells in healthy people across ages. The use of a sample-barcoded 5' primer and a J-beta primer mix characterized a second PCR of 7 to 11 cycles. TCRdb reprocessed the 5' RACE reads with MiXCR, giving one entry per CDR3 protein. The profile shows some 890,000 distinct CDR3 sequences, around 29% of them singletons. These sequences were also reported in another study, on T cells of mothers and their children.

The material sequenced was blood. Every receptor here comes from a middle-aged woman in good health.

The J gene is TRBJ1-5, the V gene TRBV25-1, with TRBD1 matching 8 bases. The CDR3 extends over 17 amino acids. J gave up 3 bases and V 3 bases, and 10 bases lay outside the gene matches. CDR1 and CDR2 (germline): MGHDK, SYGVNS. The CDR3 coding sequence is TGTGCCAGCAGTGATCGCCCCGACAGGGGTGACAATCAGCCCCAGCATTTT. Its protein product is CASSDRPDRGDNQPQHF.

The chain couples TRBV7-9 to TRBJ2-5; D is unresolved. The germline V gene encodes CDR1 SEHNR and CDR2 FQNEAQ (reference sequence). The CDR3 contains 14 residues. V lost 5 bases, J lost 6 bases, and 16 bases lay in between. The CDR3 sequence is CASSLDLLEKTQYF. The CDR3 DNA sequence: TGTGCCAGCAGCCTCGACCTTCTCGAAAAGACCCAGTACTTC.

This sequence joins TRBV29-1 and TRBJ2-5, with 7 bases that match TRBD2. The DNA end favors TRBJ2-7, so the J call may be wrong. Germline lookup yields CDR1 SQVTM and CDR2 ANQGSEA. CDR3 length: 13 residues. CDR3 DNA sequence: TGCAGCGTCACCGCAGCGGGGATGGACGAGCAGTACTTC. This gives the protein CSVTAAGMDEQYF.

In this sample, this clonotype turned up a few times. The J gene is TRBJ1-6, the V gene TRBV20-1; D gene ambiguous. CDR1 and CDR2 from the germline V gene are DFQATT and SNEGSKA (reference sequence). V dropped 2 bases and J dropped 8 bases, with 7 bases sitting between them. This CDR3 has 12 amino acids. The CDR3 reads CSARSADSPLHF. DNA of the CDR3: TGCAGTGCTAGATCAGCGGATTCACCCCTCCACTTT.

Concerning this clonotype: The junction and the germline gene differ at one end; a read error may be behind it. V usage is TRBV5-1 and J usage is TRBJ2-3; 8 nucleotides match TRBD2. Germline V lookup: CDR1 SGHRS, CDR2 YFSETQ. This CDR3 comprises 13 residues. The CDR3 is CAGRSGGADTQYF. DNA for the CDR3: TGCGCCGGCAGGAGCGGGGGAGCAGATACGCAGTATTTT.

This clonotype was seen only a few times. The rearrangement joins TRBV24-1 to TRBJ1-5; D uncertain. The CDR3 is 16 residues long. Germline V lookup: CDR1 KGHDR, CDR2 SFDVKD. Trimming took off 4 bases at V and 4 bases at J, with 16 bases between the two ends. The CDR3 region has the DNA TGTGCCACCAGTGACTCGAGGAGGTTCGGAAATCAGCCCCAGCATTTT. Its protein is CATSDSRRFGNQPQHF.

This clonotype was seen more than once but under ten times. The rearrangement joins TRBV7-2 to TRBJ2-2, with 10 positions matching TRBD1. After removal of 5 bases from V and 4 bases from J, the junction contained 7 bases not matched to a gene. This CDR3 is built from 16 residues. Germline-derived CDR1 and CDR2 are SGHTA and FQGNSA. This CDR3 is CASSRAGTGVTGELFF. DNA of the CDR3: TGTGCCAGCAGCCGAGCCGGGACAGGGGTCACCGGGGAGCTGTTTTTT.

The rearrangement uses TRBV7-9 and TRBJ2-1; 8 bases map to TRBD1. V lost 3 bases, J lost 2 bases, and 3 bases stayed unmatched. Germline V gives CDR1 SEHNR, CDR2 FQNEAQ (reference sequence). The CDR3 is 15 residues long. The CDR3 DNA sequence: TGTGCCAGCAGCTTGGGACAGGAGACCTACAATGAGCAGTTCTTC. This translates into CASSLGQETYNEQFF.

The rearrangement uses TRBV20-1 and TRBJ1-2; no reliable D call. The CDR3 runs 11 residues. CDR1 and CDR2 (germline): DFQATT, SNEGSKA (reference sequence). V lost 4 bases and J 4 bases, leaving 7 bases between the germline ends. The CDR3 sequence is CSAKGGYGYTF. In DNA form, the CDR3 reads TGCAGTGCTAAAGGCGGCTATGGCTACACCTTC.

This clonotype was seen ten or more times. The V call is TRBV3-1, the J call TRBJ1-4, with 8 bases that match TRBD1. The CDR3 is 15 amino acids. The germline V gene has CDR1 LGHDT and CDR2 YNNKEL (reference sequence). Unmatched junction bases numbered 4, after V lost 3 bases and J lost 4 bases. For the CDR3, the DNA is TGTGCCAGCAGCCAGTGGGACAGGATTAATGAAAAACTGTTTTTT. This translates into CASSQWDRINEKLFF. The entire variable domain, with the rest obtained from reference TRBV3-1 and TRBJ1-4, is as follows: DTAVSQTPKYLVTQMGNDKSIKCEQNLGHDTMYWYKQDSKKFLKIMFSYNNKELIINETVPNRFSPKSPDKAHLNLHINSLELGDSAVYFCASSQWDRINEKLFFGSGTQLSVL.

The V gene is TRBV28, the J gene TRBJ2-5; no reliable D call. The V end lost 6 bases, the J end lost 6 bases, and 17 bases lay between the germline ends. CDR3 length: 14 residues. The germline V gene encodes CDR1 MDHEN and CDR2 SYDVKM. CDR3 sequence reads: CASRPPGYVQTQYF. The CDR3 bases are TGTGCCAGCAGACCTCCGGGCTACGTGCAGACCCAGTACTTC.

About this clonotype: One base away lies a much larger clone, so this may be a sequencing read error. CDR3 region: CVSSTMTGEQFF. As DNA, the CDR3 is TGTGTCAGCAGTACAATGACTGGGGAGCAGTTCTTC. This chain connects TRBV6-2 or TRBV6-3 to TRBJ2-1; D uncertain. CDR1 and CDR2 from the germline V gene are MNHEY and SVGEGT. The CDR3 runs 12 residues.

This clonotype has a handful of counts. This chain links TRBV9 with TRBJ1-1; TRBD1 agrees at 7 bases. The CDR3 has 15 amino acids. The V segment lost 0 bases and the J segment 5 bases; nucleotides outside the gene matches: 7. The germline V gene encodes CDR1 SGDLS and CDR2 YYNGEE. Written as DNA, the CDR3 is TGTGCCAGCAGCGTAGATATAAACAGGGGAACTGAAGCTTTCTTT. Translating it yields CASSVDINRGTEAFF.

This clonotype was counted many times. The V gene is TRBV9, the J gene TRBJ2-5; 8 bases are shared with TRBD2. There are 15 residues in the CDR3. Per germline, CDR1 SGDLS and CDR2 YYNGEE. V lost 0 bases and J lost 2; bases outside the gene matches: 3. The CDR3 region is CASSVGGGFQETQYF. The CDR3 DNA is TGTGCCAGCAGCGTAGGCGGGGGGTTTCAAGAGACCCAGTACTTC.

The chain combines TRBV20-1 with TRBJ1-2; TRBD1 matches at 7 bases. After removal of 6 bases from V and 8 bases from J, the junction contained 9 bases not matched to a gene. CDR3 size: 12 residues. The germline CDR1 and CDR2 sequences are DFQATT and SNEGSKA (reference sequence). CDR3 DNA: TGCAGTGCAGTGGACAGGACCCGAGGCTACACCTTC. It is translated as CSAVDRTRGYTF.

This clonotype has ten or more counts. The chain links TRBV29-1 to TRBJ2-7; D unclear. Germline assignment: CDR1 SQVTM and CDR2 ANQGSEA. The CDR3 is 13 amino acids. V dropped 1 base and J dropped 2 bases, with 9 bases sitting between them. DNA of the CDR3: TGCAGCGTTGAAGGTGGCGGTGCCTACGAGCAGTACTTC. Protein product: CSVEGGGAYEQYF.

This clonotype was counted ten times or more. The CDR3 spells CAISESGLDYGYTF. DNA for the CDR3: TGTGCCATCAGTGAGTCAGGGTTAGACTATGGCTACACCTTC. The gene calls are TRBV10-3 and TRBJ1-2; no definite D call. This CDR3 is built from 14 residues. Trimming took off 0 bases at V and 3 bases at J, with 8 bases between the two ends. Germline CDR1 and CDR2: ENHRY and SYGVKD.

In its sample, this clonotype was seen many times. CDR3 protein: CASSYGPTGGTFEQYF. CDR3 in DNA: TGTGCCAGCAGTTACGGACCGACAGGGGGAACGTTCGAGCAGTACTTC. The chain joins TRBV6-6 to TRBJ2-7; 9 nucleotides match TRBD1. From germline, CDR1 is MNHNY and CDR2 SVGAGI (reference sequence). V shed 2 bases, J shed 6 bases, and the junction held 11 bases outside the gene matches. This CDR3 has 16 amino acids.

This clonotype has a handful of counts. V and J are TRBV28 and TRBJ1-6; D is perhaps TRBD1 (6 bases). Trimming left V 3 bases short and J 7 bases short, with 13 bases between. CDR1 is MDHEN and CDR2 is SYDVKM in the germline V gene. The CDR3 has 15 amino acids. Here the CDR3 reads CASSFKGVWNSPLHF. CDR3 in DNA: TGTGCCAGCAGTTTTAAGGGGGTTTGGAATTCACCCCTCCACTTT.

This clonotype was recorded a few times. The genes are TRBV7-2 and TRBJ2-3; 7 bases match TRBD2. The ends lost 4 bases at V and 3 bases at J; junction bases unmatched: 7. From germline, CDR1 is SGHTA and CDR2 FQGNSA. This CDR3 is 15 amino acids long. The CDR3 DNA reads as TGTGCCAGCAGCTCCGGACTAGGCCTTACAGATACGCAGTATTTT. It yields the protein CASSSGLGLTDTQYF.

V usage is TRBV3-1 and J usage is TRBJ2-3; 10 nucleotides match TRBD2. Germline V lookup: CDR1 LGHDT, CDR2 YNNKEL (reference sequence). There are 17 residues in the CDR3. V lost 4 bases, J lost 4 bases, and 11 bases stayed unmatched. CDR3 sequence (DNA): TGTGCCAGCAGCCTATGGACGAGCGGGGGGGCTGCAGATACGCAGTATTTT. Its translation: CASSLWTSGGAADTQYF.

This clonotype has only a few counts. V and J are TRBV3-1 and TRBJ2-1; D might be TRBD2 (7 bases). The germline gives CDR1 LGHDT, CDR2 YNNKEL (reference sequence). V lost 8 bases, J lost 6 bases, and 11 bases lay in between. The CDR3 has 12 amino acids. CDR3 DNA: TGTGCCAGCGGCGGGGGCACCAATGAGCAGTTCTTC. This encodes CASGGGTNEQFF.

The rearrangement links TRBV19 to TRBJ1-6; possibly TRBD1 for D (6 bases). CDR3 size: 17 residues. Trimming shortened V by 3 bases and J by 1 base, and 13 bases separated the two germline ends. In germline, CDR1 is LNHDA, CDR2 SQIVND (reference sequence). The CDR3 sequence: CASSITPTGSYNSPLHF. In nucleotides, the CDR3 is TGTGCCAGTAGTATCACCCCAACAGGGTCCTATAATTCACCCCTCCACTTT.

Regarding this clonotype: A read error may account for a junction end that differs from germline. The chain couples TRBV12-3 or TRBV12-4 to TRBJ1-1, with D possibly being TRBD1 (6 bases). The CDR3 has 14 amino acids. The CDR3 is CASSVADRNTEAFF. The CDR3 DNA follows: TGTGCCAGCAGCGTAGCCGACAGGAACACCGAAGCTTTCTTT.

The chain recombines TRBV10-3 with TRBJ1-1; D may be TRBD1 (6 bases). The CDR3 extends over 14 amino acids. Looked up from germline, CDR1 is ENHRY and CDR2 is SYGVKD. The V and J ends lost 0 bases and 1 base respectively, with 6 bases between them. CDR3: CAISESTGNTEAFF. The CDR3 nucleotides read TGTGCCATCAGTGAGTCGACAGGGAACACTGAAGCTTTCTTT.

Many counts were recorded for this clonotype. The V gene is TRBV10-3, the J gene TRBJ1-5; D remains ambiguous. The germline V gene encodes CDR1 ENHRY and CDR2 SYGVKD. V was pared by 6 bases and J by 1 base, with 10 bases between. This CDR3 region has 14 residues. CDR3 region: CAISPQMSNQPQHF. Written as DNA, the CDR3 is TGTGCCATCAGCCCTCAAATGAGCAATCAGCCCCAGCATTTT.

The chain couples TRBV7-2 to TRBJ1-1; 7 positions agree with TRBD1. This CDR3 comprises 15 residues. Germline CDR1 and CDR2: SGHTA and FQGNSA. The V segment lost 7 bases and the J segment 6 bases; nucleotides outside the gene matches: 14. The CDR3 nucleotides read TGTGCCAGCATACGACAGGGCCTCGTGGGATCTGAAGCTTTCTTT. It translates to CASIRQGLVGSEAFF.

Ten or more counts support this clonotype. The chain couples TRBV7-6 to TRBJ2-7; a possible D gene is TRBD1 (5 bases). Per germline, CDR1 SGHVS and CDR2 FNYEAQ. V was cut by 5 bases and J by 0 bases, with 14 bases left in between. The CDR3 consists of 15 residues. This chain's CDR3 is CASSPQPTGSYEQYF. CDR3 DNA sequence: TGTGCCAGCAGCCCCCAACCAACAGGCTCCTACGAGCAGTACTTC.

CDR3 amino acids: CATWDRVTGANVLTF. CDR3 bases: TGTGCCACCTGGGACAGGGTTACCGGGGCCAACGTCCTGACTTTC. This sequence joins TRBV27 and TRBJ2-6; 9 positions agree with TRBD1. Germline values: CDR1 MNHEY, CDR2 SMNVEV (reference sequence). With 10 bases clipped from V and 4 bases from J, the junction kept 8 bases outside the gene matches. CDR3 length: 15 amino acids.

The CDR3 loop is CSARERPNSPLHF. Here the CDR3 DNA reads TGCAGTGCTAGAGAAAGACCAAATTCACCCCTCCACTTT. The rearrangement joins TRBV20-1 to TRBJ1-6; no clear D gene. The CDR3 totals 13 residues. CDR1 is DFQATT, CDR2 SNEGSKA, per germline (reference sequence). V lost 0 bases and J 7 bases, leaving 7 bases between the germline ends.